A single sample gave rise to the 27 T cell receptor beta chains below, sequenced in a study of cytomegalovirus exposure and HLA in healthy donors. A multiplex PCR was run with 60 Vbeta primers and 13 Jbeta primers. Using immunoSEQ multiplex PCR, the repertoire was profiled, and TCRdb retains in-frame clones only, with some absent. The data hold roughly 180,000 clones, with 82% observed a single time. The sequenced sample consisted of PBMCs. Receptors were obtained from a man aged 35 to 55 in good health and CMV-seronegative.

This clone was observed a handful of times. The gene calls are TRBV7-2 and TRBJ2-3; D unclear. V shed 4 bases and J shed 8 bases, with 22 bases lying between them. Germline CDR1 SGHTA, CDR2 FQGNSA. CDR3 size: 16 residues. DNA of the CDR3: TGTGCCAGCAGCTCTCTTCCGCGTGGGTCCTCAGGTACGCAGTATTTT. Translated: CASSSLPRGSSGTQYF.

The chain couples TRBV27 to TRBJ1-5; 8 nucleotides align to TRBD1. This CDR3 comprises 13 residues. V gave up 9 bases and J gave up 4 bases; unmatched junction bases: 5. Germline values: CDR1 MNHEY, CDR2 SMNVEV (reference sequence). CDR3 sequence: CASSTGGNQPQHF. The DNA of the CDR3 is TGTGCCAGTTCTACAGGGGGGAATCAGCCCCAGCATTTT.

This clone was counted between two and nine times. The chain is built from TRBV10-2 and TRBJ2-2, with D uncertain. The ends were cut back, 10 bases at V and 9 bases at J, with 15 bases in the middle. CDR1 and CDR2 from the germline V gene are WSHSY and SAAADI. This CDR3 spans 12 amino acids. The CDR3 DNA sequence: TGCGCCACCAGCGTTGGGCGCCGGGAGCTGTTTTTT. Protein: CATSVGRRELFF.

The chain recombines TRBV5-6 with TRBJ1-6; 8 nucleotides match TRBD1. With V trimmed by 1 base and J by 6 bases, 3 bases remained unmatched. This CDR3 is 15 amino acids long. Looked up from germline, CDR1 is SGHDT and CDR2 is YYEEEE. CDR3 in amino acids: CASSLSTGGNSPLHF. CDR3 sequence (DNA): TGTGCCAGCAGCTTGAGTACAGGGGGTAATTCACCCCTCCACTTT.

The genes are TRBV5-1 and TRBJ2-3; 10 bases fit TRBD2. V gave up 0 bases and J gave up 6 bases; unmatched junction bases: 7. Germline values: CDR1 SGHRS, CDR2 YFSETQ. The CDR3 sequence is 16 residues long. The DNA for the CDR3 is TGCGCCAGCAGCTTGGCCACTAGCGGGAATAGGGATACGCAGTATTTT. This codes for CASSLATSGNRDTQYF.

This clone appeared a few times. CDR3 sequence (DNA): TGTGCCAGCAGTTTTACCTTGGCCGGGACAGCGATCTCCTACGAGCAGTACTTC. It specifies CASSFTLAGTAISYEQYF. The V and J genes are TRBV7-2 and TRBJ2-7, with TRBD1 identical over 7 bases. This CDR3 region has 18 residues. V shed 6 bases, J shed 0 bases, and the junction held 17 bases outside the gene matches. CDR1 and CDR2 from the germline V gene are SGHTA and FQGNSA. The full variable domain, in which reference TRBV7-2 and TRBJ2-7 provide the parts outside the CDR3, is GAGVSQSPSNKVTEKGKDVELRCDPISGHTALYWYRQSLGQGLEFLIYFQGNSAPDKSGLPSDRFSAERTGGSVSTLTIQRTQQEDSAVYLCASSFTLAGTAISYEQYFGPGTRLTVT.

The V gene is TRBV5-5, the J gene TRBJ1-5, with 7 positions matching TRBD1. From germline, CDR1 is SGHKS and CDR2 YYEKEE (reference sequence). The CDR3 consists of 15 residues. V gave up 0 bases and J gave up 6 bases; unmatched junction bases: 6. The CDR3 nucleotides read TGTGCCAGCAGCTTGGAGACAGGGAGGACTCAGCCCCAGCATTTT. As protein: CASSLETGRTQPQHF.

The chain is built from TRBV19 and TRBJ2-5, with D hard to call. The germline gives CDR1 LNHDA, CDR2 SQIVND (reference sequence). The ends were cut back, 3 bases at V and 4 bases at J, with 9 bases in the middle. The CDR3 totals 13 residues. The CDR3 DNA sequence: TGTGCCAGTAGTATGGCACTACCAGAGACCCAGTACTTC. As protein: CASSMALPETQYF. The variable domain in full, completed from reference TRBV19 and TRBJ2-5, reads DGGITQSPKYLFRKEGQNVTLSCEQNLNHDAMYWYRQDPGQGLRLIYYSQIVNDFQKGDIAEGYSVSREKKESFPLTVTSAQKNPTAFYLCASSMALPETQYFGPGTRLLVL.

The chain is built from TRBV4-3 and TRBJ2-2; 15 nucleotides align to TRBD2. This CDR3 has 20 amino acids. Germline V CDR1 and CDR2: LGHNA, YSLEER. Trimming at V came to 3 bases and at J to 0 bases, leaving 8 bases not matched to a gene. CDR3 nucleotides: TGCGCCAGCAGCCACAGGACGGGACTAGCGGGGGGAGCGAACACCGGGGAGCTGTTTTTT. Translating it yields CASSHRTGLAGGANTGELFF.

The V call is TRBV6-1, the J call TRBJ1-6, with 8 bases fitting TRBD1. V shed 6 bases and J 7 bases; nucleotides not matched to a gene: 2. The CDR3 extends over 13 amino acids. Germline CDR1 is MNHNS and CDR2 is SASEGT. The CDR3 nucleotides are TGTGCCAGCAGGGCAGGGGGCAATTCACCCCTCCACTTT. Translated, it gives CASRAGGNSPLHF.

The chain couples TRBV19 to TRBJ1-6; TRBD1 aligns across 7 bases. The CDR3 has 17 residues. V dropped 5 bases and J dropped 0; count of bases not matched to a gene: 7. Germline CDR1 is LNHDA and CDR2 is SQIVND (reference sequence). The CDR3 is CASSPIQGGSYNSPLHF. The CDR3 DNA follows: TGTGCCAGTAGTCCCATCCAGGGGGGCTCCTATAATTCACCCCTCCACTTT.

The chain joins TRBV11-3 to TRBJ2-7, with D possibly matching TRBD1 (6 bases). CDR3 size: 11 residues. The V end lost 5 bases, the J end lost 9 bases, and 11 bases lay between the germline ends. Germline V CDR1 and CDR2: SGHNT, YENEEA. The CDR3 here is CASSLKQGQYF. DNA for the CDR3: TGTGCCAGCAGCCTAAAACAGGGGCAGTACTTC.

V usage is TRBV23-1 and J usage is TRBJ1-6; 12 bases are a match to TRBD1. Being an ORF, TRBV23-1 has a function that is uncertain. V shed 6 bases, J shed 9 bases, and the junction held 6 bases outside the gene matches. The CDR3 loop spans 15 amino acids. CDR3 DNA: TGCGCCAGCAGCAGGGACAGGGGGCTGGGTTCACCCCTCCACTTT. Translated: CASSRDRGLGSPLHF.

This chain connects TRBV5-6 to TRBJ2-5; tentatively, D is TRBD1 (6 bases). The J call is doubtful: the DNA matches TRBJ2-7 better. This CDR3 spans 15 amino acids. Looked up from germline, CDR1 is SGHDT and CDR2 is YYEEEE. The CDR3 here is CASRTIQGVSNEQYF. The CDR3 nucleotides read TGTGCCAGCAGGACTATACAGGGCGTCTCTAACGAGCAGTACTTC.

The chain is built from TRBV29-1 and TRBJ2-5, with a possible D match to TRBD1 (6 bases). Trimming left V 5 bases short and J 0 bases short, with 19 bases between. CDR1 and CDR2 from the germline V gene are SQVTM and ANQGSEA. This CDR3 contains 16 residues. CDR3 in DNA: TGCAGCGTTCGAGGGTGGGACACCTCGTACCAAGAGACCCAGTACTTC. Its translation: CSVRGWDTSYQETQYF.

The chain joins TRBV7-9 to TRBJ1-1; possible D gene TRBD1, 5 bases. CDR3 length: 15 residues. Trimming removed 6 bases from V and 1 base from J, with 15 bases in between. CDR1 SEHNR and CDR2 FQNEAQ come from the germline V gene (reference sequence). Here the CDR3 DNA reads TGTGCCAGCAGTTCCGTTCGGCAGGGGAACACTGAAGCTTTCTTT. Its protein is CASSSVRQGNTEAFF.

This clone was observed a handful of times. The chain has TRBV7-3 and TRBJ2-6; weak D call: TRBD2 (5 bases). The CDR3 covers 17 residues. Germline CDR1 SGHTA, CDR2 FQGTGA. Trimming removed 4 bases at V and 3 bases at J, with 16 bases between. The CDR3, as DNA: TGTGCCAGCAGCTCCGGTCCTAGGGCGGGTGGGGCCAACGTCCTGACTTTC. Residues: CASSSGPRAGGANVLTF.

The table lists this clone with a few counts. The chain combines TRBV9 with TRBJ2-2; 8 nucleotides match TRBD2. CDR1 and CDR2 from the germline V gene are SGDLS and YYNGEE. There are 15 residues in the CDR3. V was pared by 2 bases and J by 5 bases, with 5 bases of the junction left unmatched. CDR3 sequence: CASSVLSSGTGELFF. DNA for the CDR3: TGTGCCAGCAGCGTCCTTTCTAGCGGGACCGGGGAGCTGTTTTTT.

Only one count was recorded for this clone. J is TRBJ1-2 and V is TRBV28; TRBD1 agrees at 10 bases. V gave up 3 bases and J gave up 4 bases; unmatched junction bases: 2. Germline V lookup: CDR1 MDHEN, CDR2 SYDVKM. The CDR3 runs to 14 residues. CDR3 nucleotides: TGTGCCAGCAGTTTGACAGGGGGCGGCTATGGCTACACCTTC. Protein sequence: CASSLTGGGYGYTF.

The rearrangement links TRBV18 to TRBJ2-2; 8 bases align to TRBD1. With 1 base clipped from V and 5 bases from J, the junction kept 12 bases outside the gene matches. Germline CDR1 KGHSH, CDR2 LQKENI. CDR3 length equals 18 residues. The CDR3 reads CASSPREMGTGATGELFF. In DNA form, the CDR3 reads TGTGCCAGCTCACCACGGGAGATGGGGACAGGAGCTACCGGGGAGCTGTTTTTT.

The rearrangement links TRBV7-2 to TRBJ2-1; 8 nucleotides agree with TRBD2. Germline V gene sequence: CDR1 SGHTA, CDR2 FQGNSA. The CDR3 length is 13 residues. Trimming at V came to 5 bases and at J to 14 bases, leaving 11 bases not matched to a gene. The CDR3 coding sequence is TGTGCCAGCAGCCCAGACGGGGGGGGAGCGAAGTTCTTC. Protein: CASSPDGGGAKFF.

This chain uses TRBV6-1 with TRBJ1-5; D is perhaps TRBD1 (6 bases). The CDR3 runs to 16 residues. V shed 6 bases and J shed 0 bases, with 15 bases lying between them. Germline V gene lookup returns CDR1 MNHNS and CDR2 SASEGT. As DNA, the CDR3 is TGTGCCAGCAGAGAAAAAAACAGGGTTAGCAATCAGCCCCAGCATTTT. Protein: CASREKNRVSNQPQHF.

This chain links TRBV6-1 with TRBJ1-1; no clear D. CDR3 length: 13 residues. With 5 bases removed from V and 0 bases from J, the gap between germline ends came to 7 bases. Germline CDR1 and CDR2: MNHNS and SASEGT. CDR3 residues: CASSLQMNTEAFF. The CDR3 coding sequence is TGTGCCAGCAGTTTACAGATGAACACTGAAGCTTTCTTT.

The J gene is TRBJ2-3, the V gene TRBV28; TRBD1 agrees at 9 bases. The CDR3 is 12 amino acids. Germline lookup yields CDR1 MDHEN and CDR2 SYDVKM. With V trimmed by 8 bases and J by 7 bases, 4 bases remained unmatched. The CDR3 here is CASGTGLNTQYF. The CDR3 bases are TGTGCCAGCGGGACAGGGCTTAATACGCAGTATTTT.

The chain employs TRBV11-2 and TRBJ2-5; 13 bases are a match to TRBD2. The CDR3 has 19 amino acids. Trimming took 5 bases from V and 6 from J; bases not matched to a gene: 18. Germline CDR1 reads SGHAT; CDR2 reads FQNNGV. Written as DNA, the CDR3 is TGTGCCAGCAGCCAATTGGAGTTGGTGCGGACTAGCGGGAGAAAGACCCAGTACTTC. Translating gives CASSQLELVRTSGRKTQYF. The whole variable domain, filled in from reference TRBV11-2 and TRBJ2-5, reads EAGVAQSPRYKIIEKRQSVAFWCNPISGHATLYWYQQILGQGPKLLIQFQNNGVVDDSQLPKDRFSAERLKGVDSTLKIQPAKLEDSAVYLCASSQLELVRTSGRKTQYFGPGTRLLVL.

The rearrangement uses TRBV9 and TRBJ2-6, with D possibly TRBD2 on 6 matching bases. Deletions cut 7 bases from V and 7 bases from J, with 21 bases between. Per germline, CDR1 SGDLS and CDR2 YYNGEE. The CDR3 consists of 16 residues. The CDR3 loop is CASSLGGYLGANVLTF. DNA of the CDR3: TGTGCCAGCTCCCTAGGAGGGTATCTTGGAGCCAACGTCCTGACTTTC.

The genes are TRBV5-6 and TRBJ1-5; 11 bases are shared with TRBD1. Germline CDR1 reads SGHDT; CDR2 reads YYEEEE. The ends lost 5 bases at V and 1 base at J; junction bases unmatched: 8. This CDR3 has 17 residues. This CDR3 is CASSRGQGAQSNQPQHF. The CDR3 region has the DNA TGTGCCAGCAGTCGAGGACAGGGGGCACAAAGCAATCAGCCCCAGCATTTT.